A selection of T cell receptor beta chains follows, all from one sample in a study of OX40 agonist ivuxolimab in advanced cancers. Profiled with immunoSEQ multiplex PCR; TCRdb holds only in-frame clones, not every one. The data show around 87,000 clones, with 85% to 95% seen just once and about 2.6% held by the top ten. The material sequenced was CD4+ or CD8+ T cells sorted from blood, taken in a trial of the OX40 agonist ivuxolimab. Every receptor here comes from an adult with an advanced solid tumor such as melanoma, head and neck, liver or kidney cancer. Both conserved end residues are part of each CDR3. The D gene is left open where the match is weak. Size is omitted from some rows. Given values are once, few, many or a class for expanded clones.

TRBV4-2,TRBJ2-7,.,TRBD2,CASSHSSGSSYEQYF,TGTGCCAGCAGCCATTCAAGCGGGAGTTCCTACGAGCAGTACTTC
TRBV27,TRBJ2-7,.,.,CASRGGAYEQYF,TGTGCCAGCAGGGGCGGGGCCTACGAGCAGTACTTC
TRBV7-9,TRBJ2-2,.,.,CASSLSLSANTGELFF,TGTGCCAGCAGCTTATCCTTGAGCGCGAACACCGGGGAGCTGTTTTTT
TRBV6-1,TRBJ1-2,.,TRBD1,CASYWTGDGYTF,TGTGCCAGCTATTGGACAGGGGATGGCTACACCTTC
TRBV7-9,TRBJ2-1,.,.,CASSLKWEPPEQFF,TGTGCCAGCAGCTTAAAGTGGGAGCCCCCTGAGCAGTTCTTC
TRBV7-6,TRBJ2-1,.,TRBD2,CASSAGLAGGPGNEQFF,TGTGCCAGCAGCGCTGGACTAGCGGGGGGGCCTGGGAATGAGCAGTTCTTC
TRBV4-1,TRBJ2-7,.,TRBD2,CASSHLLAGDPYEQYF,TGCGCCAGCAGCCACCTTCTAGCGGGAGACCCCTACGAGCAGTACTTC
TRBV27,TRBJ2-2,.,.,CASSFANTGELFF,TGTGCCAGCAGTTTCGCGAACACCGGGGAGCTGTTTTTT
TRBV2,TRBJ2-7,.,.,CASRNSGGGSYEQYF,TGTGCCAGCAGGAATAGCGGAGGGGGCTCCTACGAGCAGTACTTC
TRBV19,TRBJ2-1,.,.,CASSIGDNEQFF,TGTGCCAGTAGTATTGGCGACAATGAGCAGTTCTTC
TRBV11-2,TRBJ1-1,.,.,CASSWGGTEAFF,TGTGCCAGCAGCTGGGGGGGGACTGAAGCTTTCTTT
TRBV13,TRBJ2-3,.,.,CASSHVDTQYF,TGTGCCAGCAGCCACGTCGATACGCAGTATTTT
TRBV18,TRBJ2-7,.,TRBD2,CASSPPAGEPREQYF,TGTGCCAGCTCACCACCAGCGGGAGAACCCCGCGAGCAGTACTTC
TRBV7-2,TRBJ2-7,once,.,CASSLGLSGAGYEQYF,TGTGCCAGCAGCTTAGGGTTATCAGGGGCCGGGTACGAGCAGTACTTC
TRBV19,TRBJ2-4,.,.,CASSLGAEAKNIQYF,TGTGCCAGTAGTTTGGGGGCGGAAGCCAAAAACATTCAGTACTTC
TRBV19,TRBJ1-1,.,.,CASRILGGHQPNTEAFF,TGTGCCAGTAGAATACTAGGAGGGCACCAGCCGAACACTGAAGCTTTCTTT
TRBV9,TRBJ2-7,few,.,CASSVEGGAGYEQYF,TGTGCCAGCAGCGTAGAGGGGGGAGCGGGATACGAGCAGTACTTC
TRBV27,TRBJ2-7,.,TRBD2,CASSLSASGKRTYEQYF,TGTGCCAGCAGTTTAAGTGCTAGCGGGAAACGTACCTACGAGCAGTACTTC
TRBV5-1,TRBJ1-5,.,.,CASSLVPREYSNQPQHF,TGCGCCAGCAGCTTGGTGCCTAGGGAATATAGCAATCAGCCCCAGCATTTT
TRBV2,TRBJ2-1,.,TRBD1,CASKNRNRGQFF,TGTGCCAGTAAAAACAGGAACAGGGGGCAGTTCTTC
TRBV4-1,TRBJ2-3,.,.,CASSQSSTLRTDTQYF,TGCGCCAGCAGCCAAAGTAGCACTCTACGCACAGATACGCAGTATTTT
TRBV7-8,TRBJ2-7,.,TRBD1,CASSSAGTGDYEQYF,TGTGCCAGCAGCTCCGCCGGGACAGGGGACTACGAGCAGTACTTC
TRBV7-9,TRBJ2-7,.,TRBD2,CASSNTLAGGSSYEQYF,TGTGCCAGCAGCAACACACTAGCGGGAGGCAGCTCCTACGAGCAGTACTTC
TRBV5-1,TRBJ1-4,.,.,CASSLAPMGGELFF,TGCGCCAGCAGCTTGGCCCCCATGGGAGGTGAACTGTTTTTT
TRBV4-1,TRBJ1-1,.,TRBD1,CASSHRGDRASVAFF,TGCGCCAGCAGCCACCGAGGGGACAGGGCCTCTGTCGCTTTCTTT
TRBV29-1,TRBJ2-7,.,.,CSVELAGPYEQYF,TGCAGCGTTGAGTTAGCAGGACCCTACGAGCAGTACTTC
TRBV30,TRBJ1-3,once,.,CAWSVTTSGNTIYF,TGTGCCTGGAGTGTAACCACCTCTGGAAACACCATATATTTT
TRBV7-2,TRBJ2-2,.,.,CASNEPGAGELFF,TGTGCCAGCAACGAACCCGGGGCCGGGGAGCTGTTTTTT
TRBV19,TRBJ2-1,.,.,CASTLDRRGNEQFF,TGTGCCAGCACACTAGACAGGCGGGGAAATGAGCAGTTCTTC
TRBV5-8,TRBJ2-7,.,.,CASSFSAGSAYEQYF,TGTGCCAGCAGCTTTTCAGCGGGCTCCGCATACGAGCAGTACTTC
TRBV18,TRBJ1-1,.,.,CASSVGGATEAFF,TGTGCCAGCTCCGTGGGAGGGGCCACTGAAGCTTTCTTT
TRBV5-5,TRBJ1-5,.,TRBD1,CASSQGARGNQPQHF,TGTGCCAGCAGCCAGGGGGCTAGGGGCAATCAGCCCCAGCATTTT
TRBV7-3,TRBJ2-1,.,.,CASSPGSNEQFF,TGTGCCAGCAGCCCGGGTTCCAATGAGCAGTTCTTC
TRBV19,TRBJ2-7,.,TRBD1,CASSMTGIYEQYF,TGTGCCAGTAGTATGACAGGGATCTACGAGCAGTACTTC
TRBV11-3,TRBJ2-1,.,.,CASSLGRNEQFF,TGTGCCAGCAGCTTAGGGCGTAATGAGCAGTTCTTC
TRBV19,TRBJ2-2,.,.,CASSGGAHTGELFF,TGTGCCAGTAGTGGAGGGGCTCACACCGGGGAGCTGTTTTTT
TRBV5-6,TRBJ2-7,once,TRBD2,CASSLPTSGYEQYF,TGTGCCAGCAGCTTACCCACTAGCGGATACGAGCAGTACTTC
TRBV5-1,TRBJ2-1,.,.,CASSLGGYNEQFF,TGCGCCAGCAGCTTGGGGGGTTACAATGAGCAGTTCTTC
TRBV2,TRBJ2-3,.,.,CASSETLIGPGTDTQYF,TGTGCCAGCAGTGAAACTCTGATAGGGCCCGGGACAGATACGCAGTATTTT
TRBV7-9,TRBJ2-5,.,TRBD2,CASSDSGILIQETQYF,TGTGCCAGCAGCGATAGCGGGATACTGATCCAAGAGACCCAGTACTTC
TRBV13,TRBJ2-2,.,.,CASSTGGVLGELFF,TGTGCCAGCAGCACCGGCGGGGTTCTGGGGGAGCTGTTTTTT
TRBV10-3,TRBJ2-1,.,.,CAISELIQGNNEQFF,TGTGCCATCAGTGAGTTGATCCAAGGTAACAATGAGCAGTTCTTC